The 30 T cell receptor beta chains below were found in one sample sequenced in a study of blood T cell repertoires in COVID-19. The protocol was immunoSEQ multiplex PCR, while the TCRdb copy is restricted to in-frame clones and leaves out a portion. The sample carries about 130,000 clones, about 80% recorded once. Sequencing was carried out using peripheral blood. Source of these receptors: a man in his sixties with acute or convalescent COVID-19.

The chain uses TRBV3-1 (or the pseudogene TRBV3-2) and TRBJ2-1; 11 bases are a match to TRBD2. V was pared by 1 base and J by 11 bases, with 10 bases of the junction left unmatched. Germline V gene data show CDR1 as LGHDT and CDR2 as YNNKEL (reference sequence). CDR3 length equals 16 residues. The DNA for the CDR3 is TGTGCCAGCAGCCAAGTAGGGGGAACTAGCGGGAGAAAGCAGTTCTTC. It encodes CASSQVGGTSGRKQFF.

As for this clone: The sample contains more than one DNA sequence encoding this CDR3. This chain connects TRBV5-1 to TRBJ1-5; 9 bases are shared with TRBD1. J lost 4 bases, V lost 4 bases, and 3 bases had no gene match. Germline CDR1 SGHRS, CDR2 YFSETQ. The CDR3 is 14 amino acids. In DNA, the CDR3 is TGCGCCAGCAGCCCCGGACAGGGGAATCAGCCCCAGCATTTT. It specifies CASSPGQGNQPQHF.

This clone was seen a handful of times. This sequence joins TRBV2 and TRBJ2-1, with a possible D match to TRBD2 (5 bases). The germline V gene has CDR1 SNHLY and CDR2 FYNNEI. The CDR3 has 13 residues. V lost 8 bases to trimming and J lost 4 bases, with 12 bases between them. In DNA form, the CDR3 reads TGTGCCAGCCAGGAGGATGCTTACAATGAGCAGTTCTTC. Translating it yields CASQEDAYNEQFF.

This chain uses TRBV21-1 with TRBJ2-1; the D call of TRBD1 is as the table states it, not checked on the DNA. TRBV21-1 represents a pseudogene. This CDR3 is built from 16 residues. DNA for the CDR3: TGTGCCAGCAGACCCGCCGACAGGGGGCGTTACAATGAGCAGTTCTTC. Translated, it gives CASRPADRGRYNEQFF.

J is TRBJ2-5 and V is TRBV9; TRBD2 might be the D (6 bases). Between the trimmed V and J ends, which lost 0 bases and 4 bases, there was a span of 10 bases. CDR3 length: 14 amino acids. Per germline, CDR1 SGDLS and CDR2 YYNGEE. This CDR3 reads CASSVDGRPETQYF. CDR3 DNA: TGTGCCAGCAGCGTAGACGGGAGACCAGAGACCCAGTACTTC.

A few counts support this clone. CDR3 region: CASSLIRGLNSPLHF. CDR3 coding DNA: TGTGCCAGCAGTTTAATTAGGGGGCTAAATTCACCCCTCCACTTT. This sequence joins TRBV28 and TRBJ1-6, with TRBD1 matching over 7 bases. Germline V gene sequence: CDR1 MDHEN, CDR2 SYDVKM. V was pared by 2 bases and J by 7 bases, with 5 bases of the junction left unmatched. The CDR3 runs to 15 residues.

The CDR3, as DNA: TGTGCCAGCAGTAAACCCGGGGGGAAACACAATGAGCAGTTCTTC. The encoded protein is CASSKPGGKHNEQFF. V is TRBV6-4 and J is TRBJ2-1; 7 positions match TRBD2. V trimming: 5 bases; J trimming: 5 bases; junction bases outside the gene matches: 9. The germline V gene has CDR1 MRHNA and CDR2 SNTAGT. The CDR3 consists of 15 residues.

CDR3 residues: CAWSAPGSGELFF. CDR3 sequence (DNA): TGTGCCTGGAGTGCGCCGGGGAGCGGGGAGCTGTTTTTT. The chain couples TRBV30 to TRBJ2-2; weak D call: TRBD2 (5 bases). The germline V and J ends were trimmed by 1 base and 7 bases, with 10 bases remaining between them. The CDR3 sequence is 13 residues long. The germline CDR1 and CDR2 sequences are GTSNPN and SVGIG (reference sequence).

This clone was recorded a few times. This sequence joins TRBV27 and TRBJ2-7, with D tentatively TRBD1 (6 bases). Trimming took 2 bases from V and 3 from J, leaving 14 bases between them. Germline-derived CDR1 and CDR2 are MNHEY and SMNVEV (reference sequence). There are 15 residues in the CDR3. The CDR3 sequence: CASSLRPQQGYEQYF. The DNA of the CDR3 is TGTGCCAGCAGTTTACGGCCCCAACAGGGCTACGAGCAGTACTTC.

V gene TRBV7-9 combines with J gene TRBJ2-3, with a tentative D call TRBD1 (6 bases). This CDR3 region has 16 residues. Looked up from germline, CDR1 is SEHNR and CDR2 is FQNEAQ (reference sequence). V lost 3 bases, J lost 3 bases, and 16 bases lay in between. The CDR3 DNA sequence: TGTGCCAGCAGCTTCTTTGGGGGCTTTGGTACAGATACGCAGTATTTT. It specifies CASSFFGGFGTDTQYF.

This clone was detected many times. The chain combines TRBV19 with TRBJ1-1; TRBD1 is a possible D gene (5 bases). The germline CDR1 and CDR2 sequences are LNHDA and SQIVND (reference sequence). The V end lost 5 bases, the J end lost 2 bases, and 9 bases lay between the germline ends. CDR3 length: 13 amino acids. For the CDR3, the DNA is TGTGCCAGTAGTCATCAGGGCAACACTGAAGCTTTCTTT. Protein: CASSHQGNTEAFF.

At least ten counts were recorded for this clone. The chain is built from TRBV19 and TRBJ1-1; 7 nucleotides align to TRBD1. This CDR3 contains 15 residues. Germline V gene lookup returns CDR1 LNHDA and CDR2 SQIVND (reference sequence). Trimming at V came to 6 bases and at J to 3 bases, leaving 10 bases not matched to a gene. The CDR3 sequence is CASSTAVTGDTEAFF. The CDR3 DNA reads TGTGCCAGTAGCACAGCCGTCACAGGGGACACTGAAGCTTTCTTT.

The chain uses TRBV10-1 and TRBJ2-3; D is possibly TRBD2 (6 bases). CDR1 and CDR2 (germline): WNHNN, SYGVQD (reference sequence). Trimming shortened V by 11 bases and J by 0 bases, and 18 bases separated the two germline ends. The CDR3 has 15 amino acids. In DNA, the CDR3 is TGCGCCTCTAGCCCCCAGCGGGTTAGCACAGATACGCAGTATTTT. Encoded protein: CASSPQRVSTDTQYF.

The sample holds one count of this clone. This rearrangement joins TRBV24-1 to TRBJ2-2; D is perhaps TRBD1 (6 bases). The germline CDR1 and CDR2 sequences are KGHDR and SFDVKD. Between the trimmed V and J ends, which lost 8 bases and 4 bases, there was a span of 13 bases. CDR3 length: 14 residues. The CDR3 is CATKAGVGTGELFF. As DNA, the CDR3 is TGTGCCACCAAGGCAGGGGTGGGCACCGGGGAGCTGTTTTTT.

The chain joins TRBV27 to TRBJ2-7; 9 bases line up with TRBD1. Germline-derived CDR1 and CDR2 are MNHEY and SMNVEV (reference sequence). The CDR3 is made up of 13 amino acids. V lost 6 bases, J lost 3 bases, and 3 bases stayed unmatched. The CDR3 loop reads CASSGQGHYEQYF. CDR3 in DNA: TGTGCCAGCAGCGGACAGGGGCACTACGAGCAGTACTTC.

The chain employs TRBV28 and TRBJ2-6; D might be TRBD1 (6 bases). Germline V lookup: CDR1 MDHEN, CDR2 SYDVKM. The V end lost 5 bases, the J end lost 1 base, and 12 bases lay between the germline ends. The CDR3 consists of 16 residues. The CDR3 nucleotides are TGTGCCAGCAGTCCCAGGGGCGTATCTGGGGCCAACGTCCTGACTTTC. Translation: CASSPRGVSGANVLTF.

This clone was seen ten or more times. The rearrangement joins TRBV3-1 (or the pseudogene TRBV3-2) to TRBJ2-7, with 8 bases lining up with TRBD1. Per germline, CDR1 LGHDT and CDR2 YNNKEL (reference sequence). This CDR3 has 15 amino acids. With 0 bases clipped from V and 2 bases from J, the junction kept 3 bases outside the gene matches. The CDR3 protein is CASSQDPDRAYEQYF. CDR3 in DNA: TGTGCCAGCAGCCAAGATCCGGACAGGGCCTACGAGCAGTACTTC.

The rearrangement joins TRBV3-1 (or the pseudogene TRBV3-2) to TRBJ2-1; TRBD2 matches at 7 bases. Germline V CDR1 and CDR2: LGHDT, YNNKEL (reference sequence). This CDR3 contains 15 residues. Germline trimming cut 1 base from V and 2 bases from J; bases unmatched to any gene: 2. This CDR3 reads CASSQVAGAYNEQFF. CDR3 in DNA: TGTGCCAGCAGCCAAGTGGCGGGGGCCTACAATGAGCAGTTCTTC.

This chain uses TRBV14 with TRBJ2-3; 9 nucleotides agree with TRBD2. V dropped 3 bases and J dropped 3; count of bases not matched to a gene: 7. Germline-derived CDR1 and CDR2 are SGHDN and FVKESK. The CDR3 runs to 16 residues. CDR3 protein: CASSHVSGRGTDTQYF. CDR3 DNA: TGTGCCAGCAGCCACGTTAGCGGGAGAGGGACAGATACGCAGTATTTT.

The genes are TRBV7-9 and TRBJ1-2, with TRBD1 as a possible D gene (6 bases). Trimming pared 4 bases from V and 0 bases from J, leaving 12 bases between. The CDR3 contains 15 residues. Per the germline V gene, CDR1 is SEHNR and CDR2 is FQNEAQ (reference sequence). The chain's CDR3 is CASSSRDTANYGYTF. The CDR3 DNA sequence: TGTGCCAGCAGCTCCCGGGACACTGCTAACTATGGCTACACCTTC.

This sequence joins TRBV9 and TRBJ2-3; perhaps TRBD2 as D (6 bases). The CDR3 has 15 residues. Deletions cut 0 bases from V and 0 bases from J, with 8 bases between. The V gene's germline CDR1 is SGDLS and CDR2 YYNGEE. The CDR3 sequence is CASSVALASTDTQYF. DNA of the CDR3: TGTGCCAGCAGCGTAGCTCTAGCGAGCACAGATACGCAGTATTTT.

CDR3 sequence (DNA): TGTGCCAGCAGCTTGATTCACGGGGATGAGCAGTTCTTC. Translating gives CASSLIHGDEQFF. The chain combines TRBV5-4 with TRBJ2-1, with a possible D match to TRBD2 (5 bases). Trimming cost V 1 base and J 8 bases, with 10 bases left between them. The CDR3 runs 13 residues. Germline CDR1 is SGHNT and CDR2 is YYREEE (reference sequence). Full variable domain (remainder filled in from reference TRBV5-4 and TRBJ2-1): ETGVTQSPTHLIKTRGQQVTLRCSSQSGHNTVSWYQQALGQGPQFIFQYYREEENGRGNFPPRFSGLQFPNYSSELNVNALELDDSALYLCASSLIHGDEQFFGPGTRLTVL.

The DNA for the CDR3 is TGTGCCAGCAGTACCGGGGGAATGGGCAATCAGCCCCAGCATTTT. Its protein product is CASSTGGMGNQPQHF. V usage is TRBV28 and J usage is TRBJ1-5; D perhaps matches TRBD1 (5 bases). The length of the CDR3 is 15 residues. The germline V and J ends were trimmed by 5 bases and 2 bases, with 13 bases remaining between them. The germline V gene has CDR1 MDHEN and CDR2 SYDVKM.

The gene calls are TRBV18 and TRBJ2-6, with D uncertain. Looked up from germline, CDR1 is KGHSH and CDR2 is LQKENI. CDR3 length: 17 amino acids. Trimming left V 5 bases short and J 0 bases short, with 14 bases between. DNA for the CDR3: TGTGCCAGCTCAACGCAACCCCGGAGCTCTGGGGCCAACGTCCTGACTTTC. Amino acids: CASSTQPRSSGANVLTF.

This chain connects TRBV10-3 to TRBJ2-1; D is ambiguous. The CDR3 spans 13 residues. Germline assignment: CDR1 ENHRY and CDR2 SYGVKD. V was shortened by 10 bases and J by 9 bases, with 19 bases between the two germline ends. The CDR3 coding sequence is TGTGCCAGCTTAGGCCTTTCCGGCGGTGAGCAGTTCTTC. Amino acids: CASLGLSGGEQFF.

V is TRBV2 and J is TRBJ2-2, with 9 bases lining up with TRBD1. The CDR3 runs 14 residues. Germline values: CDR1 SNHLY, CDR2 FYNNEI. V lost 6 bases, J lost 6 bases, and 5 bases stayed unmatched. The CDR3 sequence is CASRRDRVAGELFF. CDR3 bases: TGTGCCAGCAGACGGGACAGGGTGGCCGGGGAGCTGTTTTTT.

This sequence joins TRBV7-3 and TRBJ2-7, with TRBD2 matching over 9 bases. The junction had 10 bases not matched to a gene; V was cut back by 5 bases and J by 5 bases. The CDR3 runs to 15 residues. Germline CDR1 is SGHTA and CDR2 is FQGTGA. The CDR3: CASSDGLAGYHEQYF. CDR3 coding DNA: TGTGCCAGCAGCGACGGTCTAGCGGGATACCACGAGCAGTACTTC.

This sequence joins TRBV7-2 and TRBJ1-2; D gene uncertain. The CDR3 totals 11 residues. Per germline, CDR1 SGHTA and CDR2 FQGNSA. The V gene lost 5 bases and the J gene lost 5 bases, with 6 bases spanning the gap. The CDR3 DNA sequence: TGTGCCAGCAGCCTTCCTTATGGCTACACCTTC. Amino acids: CASSLPYGYTF.

CDR3 protein: CASSPRVPGTSGTNEQFF. CDR3 sequence (DNA): TGTGCCAGCTCACCGCGGGTTCCCGGGACTAGCGGAACTAATGAGCAGTTCTTC. The chain employs TRBV18 and TRBJ2-1; 11 bases match TRBD2. CDR1 and CDR2 (germline): KGHSH, LQKENI. V lost 3 bases and J lost 7; bases outside the gene matches: 14. CDR3 length: 18 residues.

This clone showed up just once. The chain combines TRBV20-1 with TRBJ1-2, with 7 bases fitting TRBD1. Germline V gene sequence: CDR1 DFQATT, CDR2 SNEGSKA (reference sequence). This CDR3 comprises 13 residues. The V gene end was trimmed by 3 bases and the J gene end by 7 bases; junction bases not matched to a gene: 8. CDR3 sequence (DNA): TGCAGTGCTAGTACCGGGACAGAGGTTGGCTACACCTTC. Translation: CSASTGTEVGYTF.